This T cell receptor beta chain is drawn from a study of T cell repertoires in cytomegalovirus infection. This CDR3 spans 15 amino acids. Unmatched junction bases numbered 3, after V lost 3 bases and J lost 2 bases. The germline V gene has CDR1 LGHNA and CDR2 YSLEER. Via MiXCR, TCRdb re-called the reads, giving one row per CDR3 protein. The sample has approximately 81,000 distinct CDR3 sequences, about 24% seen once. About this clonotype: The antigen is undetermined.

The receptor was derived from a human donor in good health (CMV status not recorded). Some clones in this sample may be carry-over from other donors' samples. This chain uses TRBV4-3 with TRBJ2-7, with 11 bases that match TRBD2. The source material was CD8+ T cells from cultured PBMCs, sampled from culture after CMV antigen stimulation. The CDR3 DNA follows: TGCGCCAGCAGCCAGATAGCGGGAGGGACCTACGAGCAGTACTTC. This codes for CASSQIAGGTYEQYF.